These 22 T cell receptor beta chains came from one sample sequenced in a study of cytotoxic CD8 clonotypes in ibrutinib-treated CLL. Repertoires were generated with immunoSEQ multiplex PCR, while TCRdb's copy carries only in-frame clones and drops some. The data hold some 300,000 clones, with around four fifths observed a single time. The material was PBMCs, obtained before ibrutinib treatment. These receptor sequences come from a human donor with chronic lymphocytic leukemia.

CDR3 in amino acids: CASSPWDRDSEAFF. The DNA for the CDR3 is TGTGCCAGCAGCCCGTGGGACAGGGATTCTGAAGCTTTCTTT. This chain connects TRBV5-6 to TRBJ1-1, with 9 bases fitting TRBD1. In germline, CDR1 is SGHDT, CDR2 YYEEEE. The CDR3 covers 14 residues. With V trimmed by 4 bases and J by 6 bases, 7 bases remained unmatched.

This chain connects TRBV5-8 to TRBJ1-5; D unresolved. The germline V gene has CDR1 SGHTS and CDR2 YDEGEE. V lost 0 bases, J lost 3 bases, and 10 bases lay in between. CDR3 size: 15 residues. CDR3 nucleotide sequence: TGTGCCAGCAGCTTGGTCGGAGGAAACAATCAGCCCCAGCATTTT. As protein: CASSLVGGNNQPQHF.

The chain is built from TRBV5-4 and TRBJ1-1; 7 bases are shared with TRBD1. Germline trimming cut 0 bases from V and 4 bases from J; bases unmatched to any gene: 6. Germline-derived CDR1 and CDR2 are SGHNT and YYREEE (reference sequence). This CDR3 comprises 15 residues. The CDR3 is CASSLARGGSTEAFF. The CDR3 coding sequence is TGTGCCAGCAGCTTGGCCAGGGGGGGTAGCACTGAAGCTTTCTTT. The full variable domain, its missing parts supplied by reference TRBV5-4 and TRBJ1-1, is ETGVTQSPTHLIKTRGQQVTLRCSSQSGHNTVSWYQQALGQGPQFIFQYYREEENGRGNFPPRFSGLQFPNYSSELNVNALELDDSALYLCASSLARGGSTEAFFGQGTRLTVV.

V usage is TRBV20-1 and J usage is TRBJ1-4; D is unresolved. From germline, CDR1 is DFQATT and CDR2 SNEGSKA (reference sequence). The CDR3 has 11 residues. V was clipped by 4 bases and J by 5 bases, with 5 bases between them. CDR3 protein: CSAKENEKLFF. CDR3 bases: TGCAGTGCTAAAGAAAATGAAAAACTGTTTTTT.

The chain employs TRBV9 and TRBJ2-1; the match to TRBD1 covers 8 bases. This CDR3 spans 16 amino acids. Germline lookup yields CDR1 SGDLS and CDR2 YYNGEE. Trimming removed 3 bases from V and 0 bases from J; junction bases left unmatched: 5. In DNA form, the CDR3 reads TGTGCCAGCAGCGACCAAACAGGGGGCTCCTACAATGAGCAGTTCTTC. Translating it yields CASSDQTGGSYNEQFF.

Details on this clone: With a much larger clone just one base away, this may be a read error. The genes are TRBV5-4 and TRBJ2-7; D gene unclear. Trimming removed 2 bases at V and 3 bases at J, with 6 bases between. CDR1 SGHNT and CDR2 YYREEE come from the germline V gene (reference sequence). CDR3 length: 12 amino acids. CDR3 protein: CASSFTGYEQYF. CDR3 in DNA: TGTGCCAGCAGCTTCACGGGCTACGAGCAGTACTTC.

J is TRBJ1-1 and V is TRBV7-9, with 7 positions matching TRBD1. The CDR3 runs to 15 residues. The V and J ends lost 5 bases and 1 base, in that order; junction bases with no gene match: 7. The germline V gene has CDR1 SEHNR and CDR2 FQNEAQ (reference sequence). This CDR3 reads CASSPTGVRNTEAFF. DNA of the CDR3: TGTGCCAGCAGCCCCACAGGGGTAAGGAACACTGAAGCTTTCTTT.

This chain connects TRBV5-6 to TRBJ1-5; no definite D call. The V gene lost 3 bases and the J gene lost 3 bases, with 10 bases spanning the gap. This CDR3 has 14 amino acids. The germline CDR1 and CDR2 sequences are SGHDT and YYEEEE. The CDR3 here is CASSWGPYNQPQHF. Here the CDR3 DNA reads TGTGCCAGCAGCTGGGGTCCTTACAATCAGCCCCAGCATTTT. Full variable domain (remainder filled in from reference TRBV5-6 and TRBJ1-5): DAGVTQSPTHLIKTRGQQVTLRCSPKSGHDTVSWYQQALGQGPQFIFQYYEEEERQRGNFPDRFSGHQFPNYSSELNVNALLLGDSALYLCASSWGPYNQPQHFGDGTRLSIL.

This chain joins TRBV30 and TRBJ2-7; no definite D call. Trimming took 6 bases from V and 2 from J, leaving 26 bases between them. Germline CDR1 and CDR2: GTSNPN and SVGIG (reference sequence). This CDR3 comprises 17 residues. In nucleotides, the CDR3 is TGTGCCTGCTTGCCGGTCTCTGGGATAGGGTCTACCTACGAGCAGTACTTC. Protein: CACLPVSGIGSTYEQYF.

V gene TRBV20-1 combines with J gene TRBJ2-5; no reliable D call. Germline V lookup: CDR1 DFQATT, CDR2 SNEGSKA (reference sequence). V was cut by 6 bases and J by 2 bases, with 7 bases left in between. The CDR3 contains 11 residues. The CDR3 loop is CSAKGQETQYF. DNA of the CDR3: TGCAGTGCCAAGGGTCAAGAGACCCAGTACTTC.

The V gene is TRBV18, the J gene TRBJ1-5, with D hard to call. Between the trimmed V and J ends, which lost 1 base and 7 bases, there was a span of 11 bases. Germline CDR1 KGHSH, CDR2 LQKENI. This CDR3 comprises 14 residues. The CDR3: CASSPQGSGQPQHF. The DNA of the CDR3 is TGTGCCAGCTCACCACAGGGTTCAGGACAGCCCCAGCATTTT.

The chain uses TRBV19 and TRBJ1-4; no firm D call. Germline V lookup: CDR1 LNHDA, CDR2 SQIVND (reference sequence). Trimming took off 1 base at V and 6 bases at J, with 12 bases between the two ends. The CDR3 is 15 amino acids. In DNA form, the CDR3 reads TGTGCCAGTAGTATAGGCGCGAGCGTTTATGAAAAACTGTTTTTT. Protein product: CASSIGASVYEKLFF.

This clone was counted only a few times. Germline is not matched at one junction end, which may reflect a read error. This chain links TRBV28 with TRBJ2-3; the D gene could be TRBD1 or TRBD2 (7 bases each). Germline V gene data show CDR1 as MDHEN and CDR2 as SYDVKM. This CDR3 is 13 amino acids long. The CDR3 DNA reads as TGTGCCAGCACCCCCGCAGGGGGGGGACCCTTTAGGTTC. Its translation: CASTPAGGGPFRF.

J is TRBJ2-1 and V is TRBV29-1; 10 bases are shared with TRBD2. The CDR3 loop spans 14 amino acids. With 5 bases clipped from V and 4 bases from J, the junction kept 5 bases outside the gene matches. The germline V gene has CDR1 SQVTM and CDR2 ANQGSEA. CDR3 bases: TGCAGCGTTTCGCGGACTAGCGGTTACAATGAGCAGTTCTTC. Amino acids: CSVSRTSGYNEQFF.

V gene TRBV4-3 combines with J gene TRBJ2-7; 9 positions match TRBD2. Germline V gene data show CDR1 as LGHNA and CDR2 as YSLEER. The junction had 6 bases not matched to a gene; V was cut back by 0 bases and J by 3 bases. The CDR3 is 16 residues long. The CDR3 nucleotides are TGCGCCAGCAGCCAAGATCCTAGCGGGAACAACTACGAGCAGTACTTC. It yields the protein CASSQDPSGNNYEQYF.

The chain is built from TRBV7-2 and TRBJ2-6; D is unclear. Trimming took 5 bases from V and 0 from J, leaving 8 bases between them. The CDR3 consists of 15 residues. Germline V gene data show CDR1 as SGHTA and CDR2 as FQGNSA. DNA of the CDR3: TGTGCCAGCAGCACCCGACACTCTGGGGCCAACGTCCTGACTTTC. This gives the protein CASSTRHSGANVLTF.

The chain has TRBV27 and TRBJ2-7; D is uncertain. Trimming took 4 bases from V and 4 from J, leaving 11 bases between them. This CDR3 has 13 amino acids. Germline lookup yields CDR1 MNHEY and CDR2 SMNVEV (reference sequence). The CDR3 DNA reads as TGTGCCAGCAGTTACCCAGACGGGTACGAGCAGTACTTC. It encodes CASSYPDGYEQYF.

The chain employs TRBV20-1 and TRBJ1-4; D call uncertain. The CDR3 extends over 11 amino acids. Germline V gene lookup returns CDR1 DFQATT and CDR2 SNEGSKA (reference sequence). CDR3 in DNA: TGCAAGACAAGATCAAATGAAAAACTGTTTTTT. Translation gives CKTRSNEKLFF.

The rearrangement joins TRBV9 to TRBJ2-3; tentatively, D is TRBD1 (6 bases). V was clipped by 7 bases and J by 2 bases, with 17 bases between them. The CDR3 has 15 amino acids. CDR1 and CDR2 from the germline V gene are SGDLS and YYNGEE. This CDR3 is CASSPPDSPTDTQYF. The CDR3 nucleotides are TGTGCCAGCTCCCCCCCGGACAGCCCCACAGATACGCAGTATTTT.

The chain employs TRBV11-3 and TRBJ2-1; D not resolved. Germline assignment: CDR1 SGHNT and CDR2 YENEEA. Trimming took 8 bases from V and 5 from J, leaving 13 bases between them. The CDR3 is 13 residues long. CDR3 loop: CASAVSSHNEQFF. CDR3 DNA sequence: TGTGCCAGCGCCGTCTCGAGTCACAATGAGCAGTTCTTC.

This chain links TRBV9 with TRBJ2-1; TRBD2 agrees at 13 bases. The CDR3 extends over 15 amino acids. The germline V gene has CDR1 SGDLS and CDR2 YYNGEE. V was clipped by 4 bases and J by 7 bases; unmatched bases: 5. The CDR3 loop is CASSRGTSGMNEQFF. CDR3 sequence (DNA): TGTGCCAGCAGCAGAGGGACTAGCGGGATGAATGAGCAGTTCTTC.

The chain couples TRBV5-4 to TRBJ1-2; a weak D match, TRBD1 (6 bases). Germline V lookup: CDR1 SGHNT, CDR2 YYREEE (reference sequence). Trimming removed 6 bases at V and 5 bases at J, with 11 bases between. The length of the CDR3 is 12 residues. In nucleotides, the CDR3 is TGTGCCAGCACCGGACAGCCTTATGGCTACACCTTC. Translating it yields CASTGQPYGYTF.